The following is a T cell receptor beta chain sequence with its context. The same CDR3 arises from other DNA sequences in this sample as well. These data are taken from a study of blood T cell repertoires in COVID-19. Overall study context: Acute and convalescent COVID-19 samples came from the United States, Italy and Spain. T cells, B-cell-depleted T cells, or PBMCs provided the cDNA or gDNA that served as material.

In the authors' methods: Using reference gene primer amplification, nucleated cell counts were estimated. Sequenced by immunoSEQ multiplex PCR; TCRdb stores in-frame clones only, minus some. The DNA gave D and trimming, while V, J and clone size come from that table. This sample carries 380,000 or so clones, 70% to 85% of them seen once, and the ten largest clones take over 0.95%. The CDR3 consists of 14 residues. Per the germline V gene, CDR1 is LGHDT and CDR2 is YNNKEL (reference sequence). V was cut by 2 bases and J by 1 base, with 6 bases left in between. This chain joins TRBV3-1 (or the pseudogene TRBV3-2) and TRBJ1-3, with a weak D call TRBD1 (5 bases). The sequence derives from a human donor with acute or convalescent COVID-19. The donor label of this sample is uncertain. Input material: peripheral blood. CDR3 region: CASSQQGSGNTIYF. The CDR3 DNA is TGTGCCAGCAGCCAACAGGGTTCTGGAAACACCATATATTTT.